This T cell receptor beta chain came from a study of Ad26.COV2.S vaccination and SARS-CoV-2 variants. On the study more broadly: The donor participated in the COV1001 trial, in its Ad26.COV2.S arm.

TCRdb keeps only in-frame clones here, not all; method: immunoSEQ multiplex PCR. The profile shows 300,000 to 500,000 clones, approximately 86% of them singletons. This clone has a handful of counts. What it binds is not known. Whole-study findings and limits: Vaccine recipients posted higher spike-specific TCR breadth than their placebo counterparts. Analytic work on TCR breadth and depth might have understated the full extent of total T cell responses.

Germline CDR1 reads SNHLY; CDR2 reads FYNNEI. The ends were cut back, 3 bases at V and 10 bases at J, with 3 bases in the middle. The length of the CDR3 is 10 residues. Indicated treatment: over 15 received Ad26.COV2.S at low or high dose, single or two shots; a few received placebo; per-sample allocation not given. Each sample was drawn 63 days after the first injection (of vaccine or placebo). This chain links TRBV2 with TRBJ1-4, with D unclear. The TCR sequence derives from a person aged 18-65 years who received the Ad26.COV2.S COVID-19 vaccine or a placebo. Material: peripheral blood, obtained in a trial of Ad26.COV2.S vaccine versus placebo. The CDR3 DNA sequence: TGTGCCAGCAGTGACGGAAAACTGTTTTTT. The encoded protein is CASSDGKLFF.